Sequencing of this T cell receptor (beta chain) was carried out in a study of naive CD8 T cells in extremely preterm neonates listed by TCRdb under 2017. Study-wide context: TCRbeta CDR3 repertoires of sorted naive CD8+ T cells were compared across four age groups: extremely preterm neonates, term neonates, young children and adults. What the work shows at the level of the full study, not this receptor alone: As limitations, the authors pointed to a small sample size and variable productive template counts among preterm samples. To track T cell development within individuals, the authors urged prospective longitudinal studies of preterm and term neonates. Preterm CDR3s were shorter, with fewer N additions and less junctional trimming, and were closer to germline than those of older groups. A larger fraction of CDR3 nucleotide sequences was shared among preterm neonates (roughly 2.7%) than among term neonates (0.4%), young children (0.03%) and adults (about 0.01%). Compared with all other age groups, preterm neonates showed significantly lower iChao1 richness (p < 0.05) along with an even clone distribution, indicating a less rich repertoire.

A two-step, bias-controlled multiplex PCR was used to amplify TCRbeta CDR3 regions from genomic DNA. The multiplex PCR included primers specific for each TRBV and TRBJ gene segment. The immunoSEQ Assay was used to generate the TCRbeta repertoire data. The published analysis was carried out like this. To merge closely related sequences, reads went through filtering and clustering using a relative-frequency ratio and a modified nearest-neighbor algorithm. IMGT annotation was the basis for assigning V, D and J genes to CDR3 sequences. Template counts were quantified against synthetic TCR CDR3 analog sequences and normalized for PCR amplification bias. Only unique productive sequences, defined as in-frame CDR3 sequences lacking stop codons, were included in the analyses. The immunoSEQ Analyzer software was used to calculate clonality, defined as 1 minus Pielou's evenness, and iChao1 richness. Statistical tests were run in JMP, with either Student's t-test or a non-parametric test chosen according to Shapiro-Wilk normality results. TCRdb re-hosts the immuneACCESS table, in-frame sequences only. Its copies lack some clones; in the studies checked, an unresolved V gene accounts for under half of them, and the cause for the rest is not known. The D gene and trimming were derived from the DNA, and the V and J assignments and clone size from that table. Here the sample has about 5,000 clones; over 90% occur a single time. Approximately 0.64% of the sample comes from the top ten.

The preterm samples were obtained from a few extremely preterm deliveries at about 23-27 weeks of gestation. Pregnancies with fetal demise, active maternal HSV infection or known maternal HIV infection were excluded from the study. A FACSAria III cell sorter was used to sort live, Annexin V-negative naive CD8+ T cells (CD3+CD8+CD45RA+CCR7+). Between roughly 20,000 and 110,000 naive CD8+ T cells were sorted per sample. Mixed venous-arterial cord blood was collected with preassembled standardized sampling kits. Cord blood was kept at room temperature and processed within 4 hours of collection. Mononuclear cells were isolated from diluted blood by Ficoll-Paque density gradient centrifugation. Before sorting, mononuclear cells were cryopreserved in 10% DMSO plus 90% FBS and kept long term at -150 degrees C. Thawed cells were stained with Annexin V and antibodies against CD3, CD8, CCR7 and CD45RA. Genomic DNA was extracted from snap-frozen sorted cell pellets with the DNeasy Blood and Tissue Kit.

Turning to this clone: Its cognate antigen has yet to be identified. Base qualities were left out, and no much larger clone turns up one base away.

The CDR3 goes from the cysteine to the phenylalanine over 15 residues. Of the read, only the CDR3 DNA is kept; its 45 bases are in frame from base 1. Germline trimming amounts to 6 bases on V and 7 bases on J, with 8 as the count of junction bases outside the gene matches. According to the germline V gene (reference sequence), CDR1 reads MNHEY and CDR2 reads SMNVEV. The TCR originated in a boy who was born preterm. Sequenced material: naive CD8+ T cells from cord blood. This receptor chain uses TRBV27 and TRBJ2-7, and 14 junction bases match TRBD2. The sequenced DNA: TGTGCCAGCAGCCGGGGACTAGCGGGAGTGAGAGAGCAGTACTTC. The encoded protein is CASSRGLAGVREQYF.